This paragraph covers one TCR beta chain sequence. Using immunoSEQ multiplex PCR, the repertoire was profiled, and TCRdb retains in-frame clones only, with some absent. The data contain roughly 90,000 clones, about 94% of them singletons. The data stem from a study of technical replicates of blood from a handful of donors. CDR1 SGDLS and CDR2 YYNGEE come from the germline V gene. Trimming at V came to 4 bases and at J to 5 bases, leaving 17 bases not matched to a gene. The CDR3 is 20 residues long. This rearrangement joins TRBV9 to TRBJ2-1; 14 positions agree with TRBD2. The specimen was T cells isolated from PBMCs. The clonotype was recovered from a human donor in good health. CDR3 in amino acids: CASSPRGRLAGGRNNNEQFF. The CDR3 DNA follows: TGTGCCAGCAGCCCGAGGGGGCGACTAGCGGGGGGGCGGAACAACAATGAGCAGTTCTTC.